The 2 T cell receptor beta chains in this list originate from one sample, sequenced in a study of blood T cell repertoires in COVID-19. TCRdb's copy holds only in-frame clones and misses some; the assay was immunoSEQ multiplex PCR. The sample carries approximately 350,000 clones, 80% to 90% recorded once. The sequenced sample was PBMCs or T cells enriched from blood (not recorded which). The source of these receptors is a man between 18 and 35 years old who had recovered from COVID-19.

This clone was recorded only once. The chain employs TRBV11-3 and TRBJ2-1; 11 positions agree with TRBD2. The J segment lost 6 bases and the V segment lost 6 bases, leaving 7 bases of the junction unmatched. Looked up from germline, CDR1 is SGHNT and CDR2 is YENEEA. This CDR3 has 15 amino acids. The CDR3 bases are TGTGCCAGCAGTAGCGGGAGGGCGGGGATCAATGAGCAGTTCTTC. Translated, it gives CASSSGRAGINEQFF.

This sequence joins TRBV6-5 and TRBJ2-1; TRBD1 matches at 11 bases. V shed 8 bases, J shed 9 bases, and the junction held 9 bases outside the gene matches. The CDR3 is 14 amino acids. Per germline, CDR1 MNHEY and CDR2 SVGAGI. The CDR3 nucleotides are TGTGCCAGCGGTAGGGGACAGGGGGTTAGTGAGCAGTTCTTC. Residues: CASGRGQGVSEQFF.